This T cell receptor (beta chain) was captured by sequencing in a study of blood T cell repertoires in COVID-19. Overall study: Sites in the United States, Italy and Spain provided acute and convalescent COVID-19 samples. In each case, the material was cDNA or gDNA derived from T cells, B-cell-depleted T cells, or PBMCs.

Original processing methods: Estimates of nucleated cell counts were drawn from the amplification of reference gene primers. TCRdb's table, derived via immunoSEQ multiplex PCR, lists solely in-frame clones and lacks some. D and trimming come from the DNA, and the V and J calls and clone size come from that table. This table holds under 200,000 clones, more than 75% found once. The sequence was obtained from a man younger than 35 with active or convalescent COVID-19. Material: peripheral blood.

The CDR3 reads CACADRGNQPQHF. The CDR3 DNA reads TGTGCGTGCGCGGACAGGGGCAATCAGCCCCAGCATTTT. This chain links TRBV6-5 with TRBJ1-5; TRBD1 matches 8 bases. CDR3 length: 13 residues. The germline CDR1 and CDR2 sequences are MNHEY and SVGAGI.